This paragraph reports one T cell receptor (beta chain). Its matching antigen is unknown. Version v3.0 of the immunoSEQ assay was performed at survey level. Sequencing was performed with immunoSEQ multiplex PCR; in TCRdb, only in-frame clones are kept and a portion is missing. The profile shows 20,000 to 25,000 clones, around 81% of them singletons. This sample was taken from a study of long-term antiretroviral therapy in people with HIV. With 4 bases clipped from V and 2 bases from J, the junction kept 4 bases outside the gene matches. The V gene's germline CDR1 is SGHDN and CDR2 FVKESK. The CDR3 runs 15 residues. Study results and caveats: ART-treated samples gained diversity yet remained below transplant donor controls.

The material sequenced was unsorted PBMCs, taken 1.6 years after starting antiretroviral therapy. This receptor was identified in a man aged 35 to 55 with HIV. The chain has TRBV14 and TRBJ1-4; the match to TRBD1 covers 7 bases. The CDR3 nucleotides are TGTGCCAGCAGCCCTACCAGGGGGACTAATGAAAAACTGTTTTTT. This translates into CASSPTRGTNEKLFF. Based on the CDR3 plus reference TRBV14 and TRBJ1-4, the full variable domain is EAGVTQFPSHSVIEKGQTVTLRCDPISGHDNLYWYRRVMGKEIKFLLHFVKESKQDESGMPNNRFLAERTGGTYSTLKVQPAELEDSGVYFCASSPTRGTNEKLFFGSGTQLSVL.